This is a list of T cell receptor beta chains from one sample in a study of blood T cell repertoires in COVID-19. Method: immunoSEQ multiplex PCR; TCRdb's copy keeps in-frame clones and lacks some. Found here are tens of thousands of clones, 88% of them singletons; the top ten hold 6% to 8.5%. The sample taken for sequencing was peripheral blood. Every receptor here comes from a woman aged 45-59 years with active COVID-19. The CDR3 runs from the conserved cysteine through the conserved F or W. The D gene is left open where the match is weak. Clone size is shown for a subset of rows, as once, few, many or a class of expanded clone.

v_call	d_call	clone_size	j_call	cdr3_aa	cdr3_nt
TRBV14	TRBD2	-	TRBJ2-1	CASSQLGTSGSNEQFF	TGTGCCAGCAGCCAACTCGGGACTAGCGGGAGTAATGAGCAGTTCTTC
TRBV18	-	few	TRBJ2-2	CASSPVGVPNTGELFF	TGTGCCAGCTCACCAGTAGGAGTGCCGAACACCGGGGAGCTGTTTTTT
TRBV5-1	TRBD1	once	TRBJ2-3	CASSPGGARDTQYF	TGCGCCAGCAGCCCAGGGGGCGCGAGGGATACGCAGTATTTT
TRBV10-3	-	-	TRBJ1-1	CAISEQMNTEAFF	TGTGCCATCAGTGAACAGATGAACACTGAAGCTTTCTTT
TRBV7-8	TRBD2	-	TRBJ2-1	CASSGGRFNEQFF	TGTGCCAGCAGCGGCGGGAGGTTCAATGAGCAGTTCTTC
TRBV2	-	-	TRBJ1-5	CAGNQGNNQPQHF	TGTGCCGGGAATCAGGGAAACAATCAGCCCCAGCATTTT
TRBV4-1	-	-	TRBJ1-3	CASSQSGFGNTIYF	TGCGCCAGCAGCCAATCAGGGTTTGGAAACACCATATATTTT
TRBV29-1	TRBD1	-	TRBJ2-7	CSVRQGGNEQYF	TGCAGCGTCCGACAGGGCGGCAACGAGCAGTACTTC
TRBV7-9	-	-	TRBJ2-1	CASSLSRDEQFF	TGTGCCAGCAGCCTTTCCCGGGATGAGCAGTTCTTC
TRBV5-1	-	-	TRBJ2-5	CASSLDPGEETQYF	TGCGCCAGCAGCTTGGATCCAGGGGAAGAGACCCAGTACTTC
TRBV5-4	TRBD1	-	TRBJ1-1	CASTPRQGTEAFF	TGTGCCAGCACCCCTCGACAGGGGACTGAAGCTTTCTTT
TRBV30	-	-	TRBJ1-2	CAWSVQNYGYTF	TGTGCCTGGAGTGTACAAAACTATGGCTACACCTTC
TRBV5-1	-	once	TRBJ2-1	CASSFVGGYNEQFF	TGCGCCAGCAGCTTTGTGGGAGGTTACAATGAGCAGTTCTTC
TRBV4-1	-	-	TRBJ1-2	CASSQDEGSAYGYTF	TGCGCCAGCAGCCAAGATGAGGGTTCAGCCTATGGCTACACCTTC
TRBV7-8	TRBD1	-	TRBJ2-7	CASSFPGQIAYEQYF	TGTGCCAGCAGCTTTCCGGGACAGATCGCCTACGAGCAGTACTTC
TRBV12-2	-	-	TRBJ2-5	CASRLERDRGYQETQYF	TGTGCAAGTCGCTTAGAACGGGACAGGGGTTACCAAGAGACCCAGTACTTC
TRBV28	TRBD2	-	TRBJ2-3	CASSLAGGPRDTQYF	TGTGCCAGCAGTTTGGCGGGAGGGCCGAGAGATACGCAGTATTTT
TRBV7-3	-	-	TRBJ2-1	CASSFQMNNEQFF	TGTGCCAGCAGCTTCCAGATGAACAATGAGCAGTTCTTC
TRBV29-1	TRBD2	-	TRBJ2-1	CSVTPLSGSVGSYNEQFF	TGCAGCGTGACCCCGCTTAGCGGGAGTGTGGGTTCCTACAATGAGCAGTTCTTC